The entry below gives a single TCR beta chain sequence along with its context. Antigen unknown. Germline assignment: CDR1 MNHNS and CDR2 SASEGT. V dropped 10 bases and J dropped 3; count of bases not matched to a gene: 3. The CDR3 totals 12 residues. The data stem from a study of immune evolution from preneoplasia to lung adenocarcinoma. Whole-study results and caveats: T cell clonality was higher in KRAS-mutant than EGFR-mutant or wild-type nodules. Top clone share appeared to fall from AAH through AIS, MIA, adenocarcinoma.

Measured with immunoSEQ multiplex PCR; TCRdb has only the in-frame clones, and not every one. The table includes 9,000 to 13,000 clones, under 90% detected once. Two lung cancer pathologists independently confirmed each histologic diagnosis. After pathologic assessment, macro-dissection selected premalignant or tumor cells for extraction. The TCR was taken from an older person with lung adenocarcinoma. The chain uses TRBV6-1 and TRBJ1-2; 9 bases line up with TRBD1. The sequenced sample consisted of FFPE minimally invasive lung adenocarcinoma tissue. CDR3 DNA: TGTGCCATCCGGGACAGGGACTATGGCTACACCTTC. Protein: CAIRDRDYGYTF.